This TCR beta chain was sequenced in a study of T cell repertoires in cytomegalovirus infection. This clonotype was seen only a few times. Antigen unknown. This CDR3 spans 17 amino acids. Trimming cost V 4 bases and J 1 base, with 18 bases left between them. Germline assignment: CDR1 SGDLS and CDR2 YYNGEE. TCRdb ran MiXCR on the reads and lists one entry per CDR3 protein. The data contain hundreds of thousands of distinct CDR3 sequences, about 39% of them singletons. The chain combines TRBV9 with TRBJ2-4; either TRBD1 or TRBD2 may fit D (7 bases each). This sequence was found in a human donor in good health (CMV status not recorded). Some clones in this sample may be carry-over from other donors' samples. The sample here was cultured PBMCs, taken from culture after CMV antigen stimulation. CDR3: CASSSNDREGAKNIQYF. CDR3 in DNA: TGTGCCAGCAGCTCAAACGACAGGGAGGGGGCCAAAAACATTCAGTACTTC.